The next 29 T cell receptor beta chains were all read from a single sample in a study of control samples from healthy donors and cancer patients. Method: immunoSEQ multiplex PCR; TCRdb's copy keeps in-frame clones and lacks some. The table shows some 79,000 clones, with 87% occurring only once. The sample consisted of blood. The receptors were sampled from a woman in her forties or fifties in good health.

The chain employs TRBV5-1 and TRBJ2-2; D gene uncertain. Per germline, CDR1 SGHRS and CDR2 YFSETQ. The CDR3 has 15 residues. V lost 0 bases and J 0 bases, leaving 6 bases between the germline ends. CDR3 loop: CASSLGASNTGELFF. CDR3 in DNA: TGCGCCAGCAGCTTGGGGGCCTCGAACACCGGGGAGCTGTTTTTT.

The chain employs TRBV5-1 and TRBJ1-5; D is undetermined. This CDR3 is 14 amino acids long. V was trimmed by 5 bases and J by 1 base, leaving 10 bases between them. Germline lookup yields CDR1 SGHRS and CDR2 YFSETQ. The CDR3 loop is CASRRTASNQPQHF. The CDR3 nucleotides are TGCGCCAGCAGGAGGACGGCGAGCAATCAGCCCCAGCATTTT. Based on the CDR3 plus reference TRBV5-1 and TRBJ1-5, the full variable domain is KAGVTQTPRYLIKTRGQQVTLSCSPISGHRSVSWYQQTPGQGLQFLFEYFSETQRNKGNFPGRFSGRQFSNSRSEMNVSTLELGDSALYLCASRRTASNQPQHFGDGTRLSIL.

The genes are TRBV9 and TRBJ2-1; TRBD1 is a possible D gene (6 bases). V lost 3 bases and J lost 9, with 16 bases in between. Germline V gives CDR1 SGDLS, CDR2 YYNGEE. CDR3 length equals 14 residues. Written as DNA, the CDR3 is TGTGCCAGCAGCGACGGATCAGGGGTGGGTGAGCAGTTCTTC. This sequence encodes CASSDGSGVGEQFF. The full variable domain, rest sourced from reference TRBV9 and TRBJ2-1, is DSGVTQTPKHLITATGQRVTLRCSPRSGDLSVYWYQQSLDQGLQFLIQYYNGEERAKGNILERFSAQQFPDLHSELNLSSLELGDSALYFCASSDGSGVGEQFFGPGTRLTVL.

The chain recombines TRBV7-9 with TRBJ1-4; possibly TRBD1 for D (5 bases). Trimming removed 5 bases from V and 5 bases from J, with 9 bases in between. This CDR3 has 13 residues. The germline V gene has CDR1 SEHNR and CDR2 FQNEAQ (reference sequence). The DNA of the CDR3 is TGTGCCAGCAGCAGCGGGGGAAATGAAAAACTGTTTTTT. It specifies CASSSGGNEKLFF.

The chain links TRBV6-4 to TRBJ2-7; 7 nucleotides agree with TRBD1. CDR3 length: 16 residues. V gave up 1 base and J gave up 6 bases; unmatched junction bases: 12. Germline V lookup: CDR1 MRHNA, CDR2 SNTAGT. CDR3 protein: CASSDWTVRQGPEQYF. For the CDR3, the DNA is TGTGCCAGCAGTGACTGGACCGTTCGACAGGGACCCGAGCAGTACTTC.

The chain couples TRBV6-6 to TRBJ2-1; TRBD2 aligns across 10 bases. The ends lost 7 bases at V and 9 bases at J; junction bases unmatched: 12. This CDR3 contains 15 residues. The V gene's germline CDR1 is MNHNY and CDR2 SVGAGI (reference sequence). The CDR3 region is CASKTLAGVFREQFF. The CDR3 DNA sequence: TGTGCCAGCAAAACTCTAGCGGGAGTATTCCGTGAGCAGTTCTTC.

This chain uses TRBV28 with TRBJ2-1; D call uncertain. Germline-derived CDR1 and CDR2 are MDHEN and SYDVKM. The CDR3 runs to 11 residues. V dropped 6 bases and J dropped 7 bases, with 7 bases sitting between them. For the CDR3, the DNA is TGTGCCAGCAGCCCCAGGAATGAGCAGTTCTTC. Its translation is CASSPRNEQFF.

The chain employs TRBV6-9 and TRBJ2-5; TRBD2 matches 8 bases. Trimming took 8 bases from V and 6 from J; bases not matched to a gene: 8. Germline values: CDR1 MNHGY, CDR2 SVAAGI. This CDR3 is built from 13 residues. As DNA, the CDR3 is TGTGCCAGCCGAACGGGAGGGTACAAGACCCAGTACTTC. Translation: CASRTGGYKTQYF.

A remark on this clone: Other DNA sequences of this sample code for an identical CDR3. The chain is built from TRBV28 and TRBJ2-7; D possibly uses TRBD1 or TRBD2 (6 bases each). The CDR3 consists of 13 residues. The germline V and J ends were trimmed by 9 bases and 3 bases, with 15 bases remaining between them. Per the germline V gene, CDR1 is MDHEN and CDR2 is SYDVKM. CDR3 DNA: TGTGCCAGTTCCCTAGGAGGGGGCTACGAGCAGTACTTC. It is translated as CASSLGGGYEQYF.

This clone was observed a handful of times. The V and J genes are TRBV18 and TRBJ2-7, with D perhaps given as TRBD1 or TRBD2 (5 bases each). The V gene lost 5 bases and the J gene lost 1 base, with 6 bases spanning the gap. From germline, CDR1 is KGHSH and CDR2 LQKENI. The CDR3 runs 12 residues. CDR3 region: CASSGGSYEQYF. In nucleotides, the CDR3 is TGTGCCAGCTCAGGGGGATCCTACGAGCAGTACTTC.

The gene calls are TRBV24-1 and TRBJ2-1; 12 nucleotides align to TRBD2. CDR1 KGHDR and CDR2 SFDVKD come from the germline V gene. This CDR3 spans 15 amino acids. J was trimmed by 4 bases and V by 4 bases; bases with no gene match: 1. Here the CDR3 reads CATSETSGRYNEQFF. Here the CDR3 DNA reads TGTGCCACCAGTGAAACTAGCGGGAGGTACAATGAGCAGTTCTTC.

The V gene is TRBV7-2, the J gene TRBJ2-7, with D tentatively TRBD2 (6 bases). The CDR3 sequence is 14 residues long. Trimming cost V 3 bases and J 2 bases, with 11 bases left between them. Germline loops: CDR1 SGHTA, CDR2 FQGNSA. This CDR3 reads CASSFSGSPYEQYF. Written as DNA, the CDR3 is TGTGCCAGCAGCTTTAGCGGTTCTCCCTACGAGCAGTACTTC.

The J gene is TRBJ2-1, the V gene TRBV12-3 or TRBV12-4, with D uncertain. The length of the CDR3 is 13 residues. V lost 7 bases, J lost 3 bases, and 10 bases lay in between. Here the CDR3 reads CASTHSNYNEQFF. The CDR3 DNA reads TGTGCCAGCACCCACTCGAACTACAATGAGCAGTTCTTC.

This chain connects TRBV28 to TRBJ1-1, with 11 positions matching TRBD1. The CDR3 spans 15 residues. V lost 10 bases and J lost 2; bases outside the gene matches: 9. Looked up from germline, CDR1 is MDHEN and CDR2 is SYDVKM. In nucleotides, the CDR3 is TGTGCCACCCTCGGGGGGACAGGGGGAAACACTGAAGCTTTCTTT. It encodes CATLGGTGGNTEAFF. The full variable domain, its missing parts supplied by reference TRBV28 and TRBJ1-1, is DVKVTQSSRYLVKRTGEKVFLECVQDMDHENMFWYRQDPGLGLRLIYFSYDVKMKEKGDIPEGYSVSREKKERFSLILESASTNQTSMYLCATLGGTGGNTEAFFGQGTRLTVV.

The V and J genes are TRBV18 and TRBJ2-5; no firm D call. The length of the CDR3 is 14 residues. V gave up 1 base and J gave up 4 bases, with 10 bases separating them. Germline V lookup: CDR1 KGHSH, CDR2 LQKENI. The CDR3 reads CASSPRRMVETQYF. In nucleotides, the CDR3 is TGTGCCAGCTCACCACGACGGATGGTAGAGACCCAGTACTTC.

V and J are TRBV4-1 and TRBJ1-1; 8 nucleotides agree with TRBD1. Trimming took 2 bases from V and 2 from J; bases not matched to a gene: 4. The CDR3 is 15 amino acids. Germline loops: CDR1 MGHRA, CDR2 YSYEKL. The CDR3: CASSQTDRVNTEAFF. The CDR3 DNA reads as TGCGCCAGCAGCCAAACGGACAGGGTAAACACTGAAGCTTTCTTT.

Only a few counts were recorded for this clone. This chain links TRBV30 with TRBJ1-1; D uncertain. In germline, CDR1 is GTSNPN, CDR2 SVGIG (reference sequence). This CDR3 is 12 amino acids long. V was shortened by 5 bases and J by 4 bases, with 11 bases between the two germline ends. The CDR3, as DNA: TGTGCCTGGTTTCGGGTGACCACTGAAGCTTTCTTT. Amino acids: CAWFRVTTEAFF. The full variable domain, its missing parts supplied by reference TRBV30 and TRBJ1-1, is SQTIHQWPATLVQPVGSPLSLECTVEGTSNPNLYWYRQAAGRGLQLLFYSVGIGQISSEVPQNLSASRPQDRQFILSSKKLLLSDSGFYLCAWFRVTTEAFFGQGTRLTVV.

The chain recombines TRBV7-9 with TRBJ2-6; D gene ambiguous. This CDR3 region has 15 residues. The germline V gene encodes CDR1 SEHNR and CDR2 FQNEAQ (reference sequence). V shed 4 bases and J shed 1 base, with 8 bases lying between them. The CDR3 loop reads CASSSPGSGANVLTF. CDR3 nucleotide sequence: TGTGCCAGCAGCTCCCCCGGATCTGGGGCCAACGTCCTGACTTTC.

The J gene is TRBJ1-4, the V gene TRBV27; 9 positions agree with TRBD1. The J segment lost 6 bases and the V segment lost 6 bases, leaving 8 bases of the junction unmatched. From germline, CDR1 is MNHEY and CDR2 SMNVEV (reference sequence). This CDR3 is built from 15 residues. In nucleotides, the CDR3 is TGTGCCAGCAGCAGGACAGGGGACCGATATGAAAAACTGTTTTTT. It codes for CASSRTGDRYEKLFF.

The chain joins TRBV18 to TRBJ2-3; maybe TRBD1 (6 bases). The CDR3 is 15 residues long. CDR1 is KGHSH, CDR2 LQKENI, per germline. Deletions cut 3 bases from V and 4 bases from J, with 14 bases between. The CDR3 loop reads CASSPGTGRPDTQYF. Written as DNA, the CDR3 is TGTGCCAGCTCACCCGGAACAGGGAGACCAGATACGCAGTATTTT.

This clone was observed a few times. This chain connects TRBV7-9 to TRBJ2-6, with TRBD1 identical over 9 bases. J lost 2 bases, V lost 7 bases, and 3 bases had no gene match. Germline lookup yields CDR1 SEHNR and CDR2 FQNEAQ (reference sequence). The CDR3 is 15 amino acids. The CDR3 protein is CASTRTGAGANVLTF. The CDR3 coding sequence is TGTGCCAGCACCCGGACAGGGGCTGGGGCCAACGTCCTGACTTTC.

The chain couples TRBV6-5 to TRBJ2-4, with D unresolved. The length of the CDR3 is 14 residues. CDR1 is MNHEY and CDR2 is SVGAGI in the germline V gene. V lost 2 bases and J lost 6, with 11 bases in between. The DNA for the CDR3 is TGTGCCAGCAGTTACGAGTCCCACGGAAACATTCAGTACTTC. Residues: CASSYESHGNIQYF.

This clone showed up just a few times. V usage is TRBV7-9 and J usage is TRBJ2-7, with D tentatively TRBD1 or TRBD2 (6 bases each). This CDR3 is 14 amino acids long. Per germline, CDR1 SEHNR and CDR2 FQNEAQ (reference sequence). The V end was cut by 3 bases, the J end by 5 bases, with 14 bases between. DNA of the CDR3: TGTGCCAGCAGCTTCGGGGGCTCAGGCGACGAGCAGTACTTC. Encoded protein: CASSFGGSGDEQYF.

The J gene is TRBJ2-6, the V gene TRBV5-4; D might be TRBD2 (5 bases). Trimming stripped 4 bases from V and 0 bases from J, with 8 bases between. The V gene's germline CDR1 is SGHNT and CDR2 YYREEE (reference sequence). This CDR3 spans 15 amino acids. The CDR3 reads CASSRRDSGANVLTF. Here the CDR3 DNA reads TGTGCCAGCAGCCGACGGGACTCTGGGGCCAACGTCCTGACTTTC.

The rearrangement joins TRBV9 to TRBJ1-6; no firm D call. The CDR3 has 14 amino acids. Trimming took 0 bases from V and 10 from J, leaving 11 bases between them. Germline CDR1 and CDR2: SGDLS and YYNGEE. DNA of the CDR3: TGTGCCAGCAGCGTAGGAGGGTTTAGATCACCCCTCCACTTT. This codes for CASSVGGFRSPLHF.

The J gene is TRBJ1-4, the V gene TRBV11-2; D perhaps matches TRBD1 (5 bases). The CDR3 has 15 residues. Germline V lookup: CDR1 SGHAT, CDR2 FQNNGV. Trimming shortened V by 0 bases and J by 8 bases, and 13 bases separated the two germline ends. This CDR3 is CASSLDRGRTEKLFF. The CDR3 DNA follows: TGTGCCAGCAGCTTAGATCGGGGCAGGACGGAAAAACTGTTTTTT.

The DNA for the CDR3 is TGCGCCAGCAGTCAAATCACCGAACGACAGGATGGCTACACCTTC. Translation gives CASSQITERQDGYTF. The chain links TRBV23-1 to TRBJ1-2; TRBD1 is a possible D gene (6 bases). Being an ORF, TRBV23-1 has a function that is uncertain. Deletions cut 2 bases from V and 6 bases from J, with 16 bases between. The CDR3 runs to 15 residues.

The chain is built from TRBV2 and TRBJ1-5; the D is unclear. Trimming stripped 10 bases from V and 2 bases from J, with 12 bases between. CDR1 SNHLY and CDR2 FYNNEI come from the germline V gene. The CDR3 covers 13 residues. This CDR3 reads CAIQREGNQPQHF. The CDR3 nucleotides read TGTGCCATCCAGAGGGAGGGCAATCAGCCCCAGCATTTT.

The chain recombines TRBV3-1 (or the pseudogene TRBV3-2) with TRBJ2-3, with 7 bases lining up with TRBD2. Germline V CDR1 and CDR2: LGHDT, YNNKEL (reference sequence). The CDR3 runs 13 residues. The V segment lost 5 bases and the J segment 5 bases; nucleotides outside the gene matches: 4. CDR3 nucleotides: TGTGCCAGCAGCGGGGGGAGGGTAGATACGCAGTATTTT. It codes for CASSGGRVDTQYF.